This TCR beta chain was sequenced for a study of T cell repertoires in cytomegalovirus infection. TCRdb reprocessed the reads with MiXCR, giving one entry per CDR3 protein. The profile shows roughly 860,000 distinct CDR3 sequences, approximately 32% of them singletons. On this clonotype itself: Antigen unknown.

Regarding the study as a whole: Cumulated frequencies of public TCR beta families served to identify carriers of CMV plus the relevant HLA.

V was cut by 6 bases and J by 1 base, with 8 bases left in between. The CDR3 runs 14 residues. Germline loops: CDR1 KGHDR, CDR2 SFDVKD. V is TRBV24-1 and J is TRBJ2-2; D is possibly TRBD2 (6 bases). Source: cultured CD8+ T cells from PBMCs, taken from culture after CMV antigen stimulation. The receptor was isolated from a human donor in good health (CMV status not recorded). Some clones in this sample may be carry-over from other donors' samples. The CDR3 bases are TGTGCCACCAGTCCGGGAGAGAACACCGGGGAGCTGTTTTTT. It encodes CATSPGENTGELFF.